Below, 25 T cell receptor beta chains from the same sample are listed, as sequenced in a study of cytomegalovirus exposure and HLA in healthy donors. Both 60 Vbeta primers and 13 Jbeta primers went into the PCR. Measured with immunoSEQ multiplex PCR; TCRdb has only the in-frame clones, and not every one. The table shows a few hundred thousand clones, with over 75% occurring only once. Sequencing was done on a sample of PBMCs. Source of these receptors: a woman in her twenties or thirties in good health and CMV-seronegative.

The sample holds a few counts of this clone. CDR3 loop: CASSLAQGLNTEAFF. CDR3 DNA sequence: TGTGCCAGCAGCTTGGCACAGGGCCTGAACACTGAAGCTTTCTTT. The chain joins TRBV5-4 to TRBJ1-1; a weak D match, TRBD1 (6 bases). Per the germline V gene, CDR1 is SGHNT and CDR2 is YYREEE (reference sequence). This CDR3 comprises 15 residues. V was cut by 0 bases and J by 0 bases, with 9 bases left in between.

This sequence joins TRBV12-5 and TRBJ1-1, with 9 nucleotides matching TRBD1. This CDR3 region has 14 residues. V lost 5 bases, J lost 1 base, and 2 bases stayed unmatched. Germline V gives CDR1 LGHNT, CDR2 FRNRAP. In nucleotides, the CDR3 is TGTGCTAGTGGTACAGGGGGCGCGAACACTGAAGCTTTCTTT. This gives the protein CASGTGGANTEAFF.

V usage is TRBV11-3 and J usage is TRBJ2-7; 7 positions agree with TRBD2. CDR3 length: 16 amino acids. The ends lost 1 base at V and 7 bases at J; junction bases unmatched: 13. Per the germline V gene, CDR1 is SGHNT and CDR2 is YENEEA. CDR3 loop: CASSLGPAGVEVEQYF. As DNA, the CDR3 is TGTGCCAGCAGCTTAGGGCCGGCGGGGGTTGAAGTGGAGCAGTACTTC.

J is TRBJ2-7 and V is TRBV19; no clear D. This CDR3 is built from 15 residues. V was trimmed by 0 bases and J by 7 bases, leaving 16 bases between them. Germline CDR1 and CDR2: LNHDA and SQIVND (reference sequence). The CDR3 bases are TGTGCCAGTAGTATAGACGGAGTAGCCCGCCGTGAGCAGTACTTC. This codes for CASSIDGVARREQYF.

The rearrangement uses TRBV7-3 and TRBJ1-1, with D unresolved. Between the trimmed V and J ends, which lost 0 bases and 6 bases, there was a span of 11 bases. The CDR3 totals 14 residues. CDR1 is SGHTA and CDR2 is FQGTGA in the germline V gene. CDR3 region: CASSLTGSVAEAFF. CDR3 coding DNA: TGTGCCAGCAGCTTAACGGGCTCAGTCGCTGAAGCTTTCTTT. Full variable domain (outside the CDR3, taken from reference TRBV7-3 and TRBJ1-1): GAGVSQTPSNKVTEKGKYVELRCDPISGHTALYWYRQSLGQGPEFLIYFQGTGAADDSGLPNDRFFAVRPEGSVSTLKIQRTERGDSAVYLCASSLTGSVAEAFFGQGTRLTVV.

CDR3 nucleotide sequence: TGCAGTGCCACGGACATGTTCTTT. It yields the protein CSATDMFF. The chain couples TRBV20-1 to TRBJ1-1, with D perhaps TRBD1 (5 bases). V lost 6 bases and J 14 bases, leaving 10 bases between the germline ends. The CDR3 sequence is 8 residues long. The germline CDR1 and CDR2 sequences are DFQATT and SNEGSKA (reference sequence).

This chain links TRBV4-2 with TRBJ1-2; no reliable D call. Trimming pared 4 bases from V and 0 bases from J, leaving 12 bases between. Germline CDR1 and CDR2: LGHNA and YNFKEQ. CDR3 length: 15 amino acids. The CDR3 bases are TGTGCCAGCAGCCCGACTGCTTCCCCTAACTATGGCTACACCTTC. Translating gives CASSPTASPNYGYTF.

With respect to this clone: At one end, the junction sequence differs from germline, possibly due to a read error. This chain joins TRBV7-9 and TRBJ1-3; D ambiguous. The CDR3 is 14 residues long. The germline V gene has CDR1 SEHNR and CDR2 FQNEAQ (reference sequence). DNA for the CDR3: TGTTCCAGCAGCTTAGCGTTTTTCGGAGACACCATATATTTT. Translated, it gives CSSSLAFFGDTIYF.

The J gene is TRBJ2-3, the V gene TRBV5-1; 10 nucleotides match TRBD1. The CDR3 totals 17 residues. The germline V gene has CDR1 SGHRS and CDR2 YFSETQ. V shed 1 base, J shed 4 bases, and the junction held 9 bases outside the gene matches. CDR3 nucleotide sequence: TGCGCCAGCAGCTTGAACGGTTTGGGACAGGGGTCAGATACGCAGTATTTT. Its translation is CASSLNGLGQGSDTQYF.

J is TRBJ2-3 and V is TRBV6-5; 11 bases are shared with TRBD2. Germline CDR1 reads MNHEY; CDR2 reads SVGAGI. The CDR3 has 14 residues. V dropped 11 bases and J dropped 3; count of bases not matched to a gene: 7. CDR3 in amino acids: CALAGGHRTDTQYF. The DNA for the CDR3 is TGTGCCCTAGCGGGAGGCCACCGGACAGATACGCAGTATTTT.

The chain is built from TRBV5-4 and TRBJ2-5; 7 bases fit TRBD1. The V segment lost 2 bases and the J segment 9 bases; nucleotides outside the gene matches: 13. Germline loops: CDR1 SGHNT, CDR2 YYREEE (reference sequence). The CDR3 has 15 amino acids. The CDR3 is CASSLQGSDVGAQYF. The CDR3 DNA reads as TGTGCCAGCAGCTTACAGGGGTCCGATGTGGGGGCCCAGTACTTC.

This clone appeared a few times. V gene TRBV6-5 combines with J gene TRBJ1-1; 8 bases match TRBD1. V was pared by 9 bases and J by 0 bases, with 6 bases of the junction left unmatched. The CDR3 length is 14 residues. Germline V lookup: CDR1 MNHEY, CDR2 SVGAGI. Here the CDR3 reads CASGGTGMNTEAFF. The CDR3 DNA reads TGTGCCAGTGGTGGGACAGGAATGAACACTGAAGCTTTCTTT.

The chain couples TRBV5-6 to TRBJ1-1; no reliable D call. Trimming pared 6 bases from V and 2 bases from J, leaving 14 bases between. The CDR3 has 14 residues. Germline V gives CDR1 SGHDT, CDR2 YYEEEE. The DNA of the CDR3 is TGTGCCAGCACCATCCGCGGCCCCAACACTGAAGCTTTCTTT. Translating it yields CASTIRGPNTEAFF.

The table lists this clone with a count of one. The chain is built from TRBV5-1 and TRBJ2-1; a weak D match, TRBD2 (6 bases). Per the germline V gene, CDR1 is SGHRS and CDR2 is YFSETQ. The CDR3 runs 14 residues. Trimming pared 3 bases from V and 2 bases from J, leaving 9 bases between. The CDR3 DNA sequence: TGCGCCAGCAGCTCCGGGAGTGCCTACAATGAGCAGTTCTTC. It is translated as CASSSGSAYNEQFF.

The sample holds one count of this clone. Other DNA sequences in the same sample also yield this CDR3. CDR3 sequence reads: CASSVGGGNQPQHF. For the CDR3, the DNA is TGTGCCAGCAGCGTAGGGGGAGGGAATCAGCCCCAGCATTTT. The chain has TRBV9 and TRBJ1-5; D remains ambiguous. This CDR3 has 14 amino acids. Germline assignment: CDR1 SGDLS and CDR2 YYNGEE. Trimming stripped 0 bases from V and 4 bases from J, with 8 bases between.

CDR3 amino acids: CASSYSLQDNQPQHF. The CDR3 nucleotides are TGTGCCAGCAGTTACTCGTTACAGGACAATCAGCCCCAGCATTTT. The V call is TRBV6-5, the J call TRBJ1-5; D is perhaps TRBD1 (5 bases). The V end lost 0 bases, the J end lost 3 bases, and 9 bases lay between the germline ends. Germline values: CDR1 MNHEY, CDR2 SVGAGI. This CDR3 has 15 residues.

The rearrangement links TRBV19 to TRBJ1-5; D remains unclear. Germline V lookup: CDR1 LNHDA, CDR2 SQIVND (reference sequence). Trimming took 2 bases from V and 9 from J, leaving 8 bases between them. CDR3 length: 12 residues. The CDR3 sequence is CASSIPGGPQHF. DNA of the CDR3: TGTGCCAGTAGTATACCGGGAGGGCCCCAGCATTTT.

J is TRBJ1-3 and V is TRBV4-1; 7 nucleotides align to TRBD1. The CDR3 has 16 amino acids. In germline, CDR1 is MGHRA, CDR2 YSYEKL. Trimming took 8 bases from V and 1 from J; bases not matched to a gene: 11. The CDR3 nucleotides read TGCGCCAGCGACACCGGGACAGCCTTTTCTGGAAACACCATATATTTT. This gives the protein CASDTGTAFSGNTIYF.

Here the CDR3 DNA reads TGTGCCAGCAGCTCACAGGAGGGAGCCCAGCCCCAGCATTTT. This codes for CASSSQEGAQPQHF. The genes are TRBV7-3 and TRBJ1-5; a weak D match, TRBD1 (5 bases). The CDR3 contains 14 residues. The germline gives CDR1 SGHTA, CDR2 FQGTGA. V was trimmed by 4 bases and J by 7 bases, leaving 14 bases between them.

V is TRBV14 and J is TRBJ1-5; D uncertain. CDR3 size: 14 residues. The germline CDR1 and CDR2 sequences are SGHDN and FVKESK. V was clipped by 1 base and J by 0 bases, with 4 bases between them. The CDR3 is CASSQAYSNQPQHF. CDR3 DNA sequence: TGTGCCAGCAGCCAAGCTTATAGCAATCAGCCCCAGCATTTT. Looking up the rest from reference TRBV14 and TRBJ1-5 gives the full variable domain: EAGVTQFPSHSVIEKGQTVTLRCDPISGHDNLYWYRRVMGKEIKFLLHFVKESKQDESGMPNNRFLAERTGGTYSTLKVQPAELEDSGVYFCASSQAYSNQPQHFGDGTRLSIL.

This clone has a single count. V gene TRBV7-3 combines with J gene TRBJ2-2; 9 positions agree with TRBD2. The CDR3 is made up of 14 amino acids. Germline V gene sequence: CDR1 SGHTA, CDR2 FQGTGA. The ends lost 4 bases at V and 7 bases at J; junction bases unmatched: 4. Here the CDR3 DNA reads TGTGCCAGCAGCTCCTATAGCGGGGGCGGGGAGCTGTTTTTT. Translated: CASSSYSGGGELFF.

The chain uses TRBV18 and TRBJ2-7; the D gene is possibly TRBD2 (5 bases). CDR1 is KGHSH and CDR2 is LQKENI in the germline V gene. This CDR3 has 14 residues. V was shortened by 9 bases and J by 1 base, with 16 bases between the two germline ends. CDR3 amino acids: CASHPGAESYEQYF. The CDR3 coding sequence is TGTGCCAGTCACCCTGGAGCGGAGTCCTACGAGCAGTACTTC.

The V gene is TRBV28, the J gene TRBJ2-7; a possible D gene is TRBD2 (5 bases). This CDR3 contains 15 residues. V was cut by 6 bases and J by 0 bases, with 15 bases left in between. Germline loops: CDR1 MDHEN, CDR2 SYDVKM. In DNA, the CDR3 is TGTGCCAGCAGCAAGATTGACGGACTCTCCTACGAGCAGTACTTC. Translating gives CASSKIDGLSYEQYF.

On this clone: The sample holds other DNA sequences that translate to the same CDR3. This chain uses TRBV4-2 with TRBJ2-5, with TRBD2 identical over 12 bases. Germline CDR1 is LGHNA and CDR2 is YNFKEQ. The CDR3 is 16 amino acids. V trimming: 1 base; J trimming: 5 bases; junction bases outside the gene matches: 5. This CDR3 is CASSQATSGSPETQYF. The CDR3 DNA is TGTGCCAGCAGCCAAGCGACTAGCGGGAGTCCGGAGACCCAGTACTTC.

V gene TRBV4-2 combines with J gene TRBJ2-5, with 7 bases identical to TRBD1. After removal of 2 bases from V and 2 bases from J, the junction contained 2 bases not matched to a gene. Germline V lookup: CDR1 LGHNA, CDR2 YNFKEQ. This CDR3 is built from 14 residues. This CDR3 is CASSQMGQQETQYF. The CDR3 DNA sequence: TGTGCCAGCAGCCAAATGGGACAGCAAGAGACCCAGTACTTC.